Listed here are 4 T cell receptor beta chains from one sample, sequenced in a study of CD8+ T cells in alopecia areata. Sequencing templates came from extracted RNA that was reverse transcribed into cDNA. Profiled with immunoSEQ multiplex PCR; TCRdb holds only in-frame clones, not every one. This sample has approximately 170,000 clones, with 45% to 65% found just once. Stated treatment: oral pan-JAK inhibitor, 5-10 mg twice daily. This specimen consisted of CD4+ T cells sorted from blood, obtained at week 4, from a patient treated with tofacitinib. Receptors originate from a human donor with alopecia areata.

The V and J genes are TRBV23-1 and TRBJ2-7; TRBD1 aligns across 11 bases. TRBV23-1 is designated an ORF whose function remains uncertain. CDR3 size: 17 residues. Losses at the gene ends were 6 bases for V and 4 bases for J; bases not matched to a gene: 14. This chain's CDR3 is CASSPWKGTGGLYEQYF. CDR3 nucleotide sequence: TGCGCCAGCAGCCCTTGGAAAGGGACAGGGGGTTTGTACGAGCAGTACTTC.

This chain joins TRBV30 and TRBJ1-5; unclear D gene. V lost 0 bases and J lost 11, with 11 bases in between. Germline-derived CDR1 and CDR2 are GTSNPN and SVGIG (reference sequence). The CDR3 has 12 residues. The CDR3 region is CAWSVTPSTQHF. The CDR3 DNA reads as TGTGCCTGGAGTGTGACCCCCTCAACCCAGCATTTT.

The chain combines TRBV28 with TRBJ2-7, with 9 bases matching TRBD2. CDR1 and CDR2 (germline): MDHEN, SYDVKM. Trimming removed 5 bases from V and 7 bases from J; junction bases left unmatched: 9. CDR3 length: 14 amino acids. The chain's CDR3 is CASSLSGSRWEQYF. CDR3 sequence (DNA): TGTGCCAGCAGTCTTAGCGGGAGTAGATGGGAGCAGTACTTC.

The J gene is TRBJ2-7, the V gene TRBV11-2, with 8 positions matching TRBD1. The J segment lost 3 bases and the V segment lost 6 bases, leaving 4 bases of the junction unmatched. This CDR3 comprises 13 residues. The germline V gene has CDR1 SGHAT and CDR2 FQNNGV. The CDR3 is CASRPGTGYEQYF. The CDR3 nucleotides are TGTGCCAGCAGACCCGGGACAGGCTACGAGCAGTACTTC.